This T cell receptor beta chain was identified during a study of blood T cell repertoires in COVID-19. Sequenced by immunoSEQ multiplex PCR; TCRdb stores in-frame clones only, minus some. The data contain 150,000 to 190,000 clones, roughly 84% of them singletons. CDR3 length: 12 amino acids. Trimming left V 1 base short and J 8 bases short, with 6 bases between. CDR1 and CDR2 from the germline V gene are SEHNR and FQNEAQ (reference sequence). The chain carries TRBV7-9 and TRBJ2-1; D is uncertain. This TCR was sampled from a woman aged 55 to 70 with COVID-19, enrolled during active disease. The source material was peripheral blood. The CDR3 loop reads CASSLGLYEQFF. CDR3 in DNA: TGTGCCAGCAGCTTAGGGCTCTATGAGCAGTTCTTC.